A selection of T cell receptor beta chains follows, all from one sample in a study of T cells expressing NK-cell markers. One entry per CDR3 protein, without DNA, is what TCRdb gives after re-calling the 5' RACE reads. This sample's table has approximately 550,000 distinct CDR3 sequences. The sequenced sample consisted of blood T cells: a sorted CD56 or NKG2C T cell subset, CD4+ or CD8+ T cells, or bulk PBMC T cells (not recorded which). Receptors originate from a man between 18 and 29 years old in good health. The CDR3 runs from the conserved cysteine through the conserved F or W.

TRBV3-1	TRBJ2-3	CASSQGGTRTDTQYF
TRBV5-5	TRBJ1-4	CASSTTGGFEKLFF
TRBV3-1	TRBJ1-2	CASSQQFVYGYTF
TRBV12-5	TRBJ2-1	CASGLGQGIGEQFF
TRBV12-3/TRBV12-4	TRBJ2-1	CATGGGLAGDEQFF
TRBV11-2	TRBJ1-4	CASRPSGPQGKLFF
TRBV12-3/TRBV12-4	TRBJ2-7	CASSPRQGPYEQYF
TRBV7-2	TRBJ2-7	CASSLLLVDEQYF
TRBV24-1	TRBJ2-5	CATSDPTFQETQYF
TRBV28	TRBJ2-7	CASSPTSEYEQYF
TRBV28	TRBJ2-5	CASSPGLPGTQYF
TRBV28	TRBJ2-5	CASTPDKETQYF
TRBV6-5	TRBJ2-3	CASSYWEQGTDTQYF
TRBV10-3	TRBJ2-7	CAISGDRTGLSYEQYF
TRBV29-1	TRBJ2-1	CSGSTSGSEQFF
TRBV4-3	TRBJ2-7	CASSPGTGSSYEQYF
TRBV12-3/TRBV12-4	TRBJ1-4	CASSSLPTASNEKLFF
TRBV5-1	TRBJ2-3	CASSLVAATDTQYF
TRBV20-1	TRBJ1-1	CSARDPGRRTGAFF
TRBV25-1	TRBJ2-3	CASSTGSGTDTQYF
TRBV5-1	TRBJ2-1	CASSLRLAGDDEQFF
TRBV9	TRBJ2-1	CASSVDTGTGGDEQFF
TRBV18	TRBJ2-7	CASSPGQGLEQYF
TRBV5-1	TRBJ2-1	CASSPTDGFNEQFF
TRBV7-9	TRBJ2-1	CASSSQTSSRPYNEQFF
TRBV5-5	TRBJ2-1	CASRRLQGSYNEQFF
TRBV7-8	TRBJ1-1	CASSRNRVNPWAEAFF
TRBV5-6	TRBJ2-7	CASSSGQTFYEQYF
TRBV24-1	TRBJ2-1	CATSEAGAISYNEQFF
TRBV11-2	TRBJ2-1	CASSLDGPGGGLDFYEQFF
TRBV28	TRBJ2-1	CASSFTGLARSYNEQFF